The present TCR beta chain was sequenced within a study of technical replicates of blood from a handful of donors. Germline V gene sequence: CDR1 SGHRS, CDR2 YFSETQ. This CDR3 contains 15 residues. V shed 5 bases and J shed 2 bases, with 16 bases lying between them. Assay: immunoSEQ multiplex PCR; the TCRdb copy retains only in-frame clones and omits some. The sample records over 70,000 clones, roughly 92% being singletons. The rearrangement uses TRBV5-1 and TRBJ2-5; D might be TRBD2 (7 bases). The receptor was derived from a human donor in good health. The material sequenced was T cells isolated from PBMCs. The CDR3 sequence: CASRIRGGGQETQYF. The DNA of the CDR3 is TGCGCCAGCAGGATTAGGGGGGGAGGTCAAGAGACCCAGTACTTC.